This T cell receptor (beta chain) was found in a study of blood T cell repertoires in COVID-19. Study as a whole: Nucleic acid was either cDNA or gDNA, and it came from T cells, B-cell-depleted T cells, or PBMCs.

V was pared by 4 bases and J by 4 bases, with 4 bases of the junction left unmatched. The V gene's germline CDR1 is MRHNA and CDR2 SNTAGT. This CDR3 contains 15 residues. TCRdb's table, derived via immunoSEQ multiplex PCR, lists solely in-frame clones and lacks some. The sample has 200,000 to 250,000 clones, roughly 85% seen once; the top ten hold about 8.2%. Individuals drawn from about 26 US areas were roughly 18 to 100 years old. V usage is TRBV6-4 and J usage is TRBJ2-3; 11 nucleotides match TRBD2. The material sequenced was PBMCs or T cells enriched from blood (not recorded which). This TCR derives from a woman between 50 and 59 years old with acute COVID-19. The CDR3 DNA follows: TGTGCCAGCAGTGCGACTAGCGGGAACCCAGATACGCAGTATTTT. Translating it yields CASSATSGNPDTQYF.